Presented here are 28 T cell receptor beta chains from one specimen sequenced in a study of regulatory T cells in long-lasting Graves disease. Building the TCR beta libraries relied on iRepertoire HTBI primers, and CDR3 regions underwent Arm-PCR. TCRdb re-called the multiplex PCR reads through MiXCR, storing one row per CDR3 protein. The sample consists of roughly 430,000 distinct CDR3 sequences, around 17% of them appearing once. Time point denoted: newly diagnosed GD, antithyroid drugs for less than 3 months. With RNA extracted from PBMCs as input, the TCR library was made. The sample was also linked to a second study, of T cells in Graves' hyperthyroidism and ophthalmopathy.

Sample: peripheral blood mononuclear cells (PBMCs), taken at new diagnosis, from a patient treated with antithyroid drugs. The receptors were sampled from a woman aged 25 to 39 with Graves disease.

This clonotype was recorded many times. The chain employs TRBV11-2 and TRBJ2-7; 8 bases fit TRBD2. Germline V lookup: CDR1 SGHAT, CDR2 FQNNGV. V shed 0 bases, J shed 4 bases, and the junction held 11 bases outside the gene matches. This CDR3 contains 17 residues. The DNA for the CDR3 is TGTGCCAGCAGCTTAGATTTGATCCCAGCGGGAGTATACGAGCAGTACTTC. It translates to CASSLDLIPAGVYEQYF.

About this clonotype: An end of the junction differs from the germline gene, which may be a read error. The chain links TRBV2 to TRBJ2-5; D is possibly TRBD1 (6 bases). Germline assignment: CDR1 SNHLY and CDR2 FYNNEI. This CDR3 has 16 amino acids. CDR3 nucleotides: TGTGCCACCAGTGATTCCCAGGGGAACCTACAAGAGACCCAGTACTTC. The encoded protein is CATSDSQGNLQETQYF.

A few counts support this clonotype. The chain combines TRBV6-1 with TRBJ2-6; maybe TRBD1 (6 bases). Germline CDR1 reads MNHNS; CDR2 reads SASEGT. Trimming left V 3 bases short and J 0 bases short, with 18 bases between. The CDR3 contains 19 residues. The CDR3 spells CASSERDTLYRSGANVLTF. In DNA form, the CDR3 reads TGTGCCAGCAGTGAGAGGGACACCCTCTACCGCTCTGGGGCCAACGTCCTGACTTTC.

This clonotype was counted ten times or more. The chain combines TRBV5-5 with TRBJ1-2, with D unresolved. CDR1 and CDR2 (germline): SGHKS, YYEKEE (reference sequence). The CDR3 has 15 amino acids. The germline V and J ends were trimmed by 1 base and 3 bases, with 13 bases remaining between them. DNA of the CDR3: TGTGCCAGCAGCTTGCGGCCTCCCGGCGACTATGGCTACACCTTC. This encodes CASSLRPPGDYGYTF.

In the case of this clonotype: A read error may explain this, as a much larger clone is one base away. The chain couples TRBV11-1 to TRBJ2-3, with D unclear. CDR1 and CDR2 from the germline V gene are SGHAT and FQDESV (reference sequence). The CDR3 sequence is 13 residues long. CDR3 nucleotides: TGTGCCGGCAGCTTAGTCCTAACAGATACGCAGTATTTT. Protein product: CAGSLVLTDTQYF.

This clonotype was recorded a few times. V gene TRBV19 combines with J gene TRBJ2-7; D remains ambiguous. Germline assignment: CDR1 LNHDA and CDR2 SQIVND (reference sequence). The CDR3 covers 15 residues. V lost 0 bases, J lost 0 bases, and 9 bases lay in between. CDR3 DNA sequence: TGTGCCAGTAGTATAGATTATGACAACTCCTACGAGCAGTACTTC. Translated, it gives CASSIDYDNSYEQYF.

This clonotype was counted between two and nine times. CDR3 in amino acids: CASSHLVGTSGTDEQYF. CDR3 nucleotide sequence: TGTGCCAGCAGCCACCTCGTCGGTACTAGCGGGACCGACGAGCAGTACTTC. The chain recombines TRBV14 with TRBJ2-7, with 10 bases matching TRBD2. V dropped 3 bases and J dropped 5; count of bases not matched to a gene: 13. Germline assignment: CDR1 SGHDN and CDR2 FVKESK. This CDR3 is built from 17 residues.

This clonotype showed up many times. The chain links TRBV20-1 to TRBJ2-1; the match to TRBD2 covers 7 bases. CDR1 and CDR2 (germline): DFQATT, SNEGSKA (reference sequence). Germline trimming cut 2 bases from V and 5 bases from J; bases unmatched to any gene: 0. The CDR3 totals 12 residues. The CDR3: CSARREDNEQFF. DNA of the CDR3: TGCAGTGCTAGACGGGAGGACAATGAGCAGTTCTTC.

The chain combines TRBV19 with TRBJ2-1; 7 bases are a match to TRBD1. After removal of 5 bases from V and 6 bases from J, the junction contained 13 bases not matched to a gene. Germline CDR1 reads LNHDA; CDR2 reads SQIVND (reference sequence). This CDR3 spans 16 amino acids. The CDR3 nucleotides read TGTGCCAGTAGTTCATCGACAGGGCGCATCGGCAATGAGCAGTTCTTC. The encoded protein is CASSSSTGRIGNEQFF.

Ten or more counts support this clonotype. The CDR3 reads CASREPRDSGIWNNYGYTF. The DNA for the CDR3 is TGTGCCAGCAGAGAACCTAGGGACAGCGGTATTTGGAATAACTATGGCTACACCTTC. The chain is built from TRBV2 and TRBJ1-2; 7 nucleotides line up with TRBD1. The germline V gene has CDR1 SNHLY and CDR2 FYNNEI. The CDR3 has 19 amino acids. V trimming: 6 bases; J trimming: 1 base; junction bases outside the gene matches: 20.

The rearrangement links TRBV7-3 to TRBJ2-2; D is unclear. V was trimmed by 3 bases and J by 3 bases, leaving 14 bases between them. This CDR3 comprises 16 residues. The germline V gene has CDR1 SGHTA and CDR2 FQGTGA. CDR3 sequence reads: CASSFWSGQDTGELFF. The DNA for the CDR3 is TGTGCCAGCAGCTTTTGGTCTGGCCAGGACACCGGGGAGCTGTTTTTT.

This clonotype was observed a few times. DNA of the CDR3: TGTGCCACCAGCAGAGGTGCAGGAGATCCGTACTTC. Translated, it gives CATSRGAGDPYF. The rearrangement joins TRBV15 to TRBJ2-7; no definite D call. Trimming left V 1 base short and J 12 bases short, with 13 bases between. Germline assignment: CDR1 LNHNV and CDR2 YYDKDF (reference sequence). The CDR3 extends over 12 amino acids.

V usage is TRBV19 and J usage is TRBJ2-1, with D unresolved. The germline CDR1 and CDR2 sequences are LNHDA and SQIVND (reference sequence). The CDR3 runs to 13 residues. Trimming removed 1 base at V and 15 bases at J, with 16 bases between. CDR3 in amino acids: CASSIGPTAGPFF. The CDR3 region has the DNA TGTGCCAGTAGTATAGGACCGACTGCCGGGCCGTTCTTC.

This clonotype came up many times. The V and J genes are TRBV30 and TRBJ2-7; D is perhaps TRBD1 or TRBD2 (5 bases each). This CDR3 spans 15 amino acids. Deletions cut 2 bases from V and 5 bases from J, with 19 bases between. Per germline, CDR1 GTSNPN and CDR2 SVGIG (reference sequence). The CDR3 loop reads CAWSLPRQGDDEQYF. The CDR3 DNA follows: TGTGCCTGGAGTTTACCCCGGCAGGGAGATGACGAGCAGTACTTC.

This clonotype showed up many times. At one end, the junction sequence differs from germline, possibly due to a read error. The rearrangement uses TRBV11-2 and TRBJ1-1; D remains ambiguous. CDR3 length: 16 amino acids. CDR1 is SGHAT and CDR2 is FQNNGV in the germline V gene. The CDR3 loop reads CASNDWVQTLNPEAFF. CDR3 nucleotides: TGTGCCAGCAACGATTGGGTCCAGACCTTGAACCCTGAAGCTTTCTTT.

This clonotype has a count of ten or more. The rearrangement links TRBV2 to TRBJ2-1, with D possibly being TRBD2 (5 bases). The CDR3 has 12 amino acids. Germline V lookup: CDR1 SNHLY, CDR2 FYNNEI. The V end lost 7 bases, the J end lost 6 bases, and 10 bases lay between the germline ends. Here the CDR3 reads CASMKEGNEQFF. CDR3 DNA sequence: TGTGCCAGCATGAAAGAGGGCAATGAGCAGTTCTTC.

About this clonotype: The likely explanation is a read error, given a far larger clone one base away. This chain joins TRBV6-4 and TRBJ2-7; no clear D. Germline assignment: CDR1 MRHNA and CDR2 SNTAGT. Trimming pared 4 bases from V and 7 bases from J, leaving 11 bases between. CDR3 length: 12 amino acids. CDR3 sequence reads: CASSGAPGEQYF. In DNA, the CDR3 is TGTGCCAGCAGTGGAGCGCCGGGTGAGCAGTACTTC.

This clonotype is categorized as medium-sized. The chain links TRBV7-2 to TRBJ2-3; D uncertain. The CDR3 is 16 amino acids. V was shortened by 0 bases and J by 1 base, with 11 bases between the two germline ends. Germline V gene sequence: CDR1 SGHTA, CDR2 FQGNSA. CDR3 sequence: CASSLALADGTDTQYF. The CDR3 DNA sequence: TGTGCCAGCAGCTTAGCGCTGGCGGATGGCACAGATACGCAGTATTTT. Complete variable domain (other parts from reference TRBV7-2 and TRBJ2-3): GAGVSQSPSNKVTEKGKDVELRCDPISGHTALYWYRQSLGQGLEFLIYFQGNSAPDKSGLPSDRFSAERTGGSVSTLTIQRTQQEDSAVYLCASSLALADGTDTQYFGPGTRLTVL.

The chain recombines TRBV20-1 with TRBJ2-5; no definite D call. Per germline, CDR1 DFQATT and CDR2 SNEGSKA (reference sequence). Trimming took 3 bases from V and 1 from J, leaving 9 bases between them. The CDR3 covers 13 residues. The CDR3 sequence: CSARGTAQETQYF. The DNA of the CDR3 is TGCAGTGCTAGGGGTACAGCCCAAGAGACCCAGTACTTC.

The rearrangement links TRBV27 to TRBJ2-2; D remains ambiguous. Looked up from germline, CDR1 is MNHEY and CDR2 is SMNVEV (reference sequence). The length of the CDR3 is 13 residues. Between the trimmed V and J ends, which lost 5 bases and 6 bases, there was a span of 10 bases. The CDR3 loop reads CASSPLSAGELFF. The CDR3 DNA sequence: TGTGCCAGCAGTCCCCTAAGCGCCGGGGAGCTGTTTTTT.

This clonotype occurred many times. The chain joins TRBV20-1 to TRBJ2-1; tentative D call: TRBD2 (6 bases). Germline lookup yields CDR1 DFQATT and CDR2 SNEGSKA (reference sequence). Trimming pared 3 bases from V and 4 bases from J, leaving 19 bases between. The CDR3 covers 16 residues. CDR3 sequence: CSARTHRDWEYNEQFF. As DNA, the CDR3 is TGCAGTGCTAGGACCCACCGGGACTGGGAGTACAATGAGCAGTTCTTC.

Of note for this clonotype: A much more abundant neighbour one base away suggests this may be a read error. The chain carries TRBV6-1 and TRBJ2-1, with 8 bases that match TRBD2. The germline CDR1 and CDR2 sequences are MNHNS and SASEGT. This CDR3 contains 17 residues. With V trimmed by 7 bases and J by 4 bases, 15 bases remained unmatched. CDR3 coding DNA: TGTGCCAGCAATTCCACACTAGCGGCCAAACCTTACAATGAGCAGTTCTTC. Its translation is CASNSTLAAKPYNEQFF.

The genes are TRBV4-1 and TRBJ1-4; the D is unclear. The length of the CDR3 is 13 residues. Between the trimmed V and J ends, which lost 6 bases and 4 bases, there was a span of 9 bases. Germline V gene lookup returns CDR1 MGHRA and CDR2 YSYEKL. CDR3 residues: CASSLQCNEKLFF. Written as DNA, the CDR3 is TGCGCCAGCAGTTTACAGTGTAATGAAAAACTGTTTTTT.

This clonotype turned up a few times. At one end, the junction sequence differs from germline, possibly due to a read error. CDR3 coding DNA: TGCGCCAGCAGCTTCGGGCCCGGGACTAGCCTTCTTCGCGTGGGACTAGCCACAAACATTCAGTACTTC. Protein product: CASSFGPGTSLLRVGLATNIQYF. The V gene is TRBV5-1, the J gene TRBJ2-4; 9 nucleotides line up with TRBD2. CDR1 is SGHRS, CDR2 YFSETQ, per germline. The CDR3 spans 23 residues.

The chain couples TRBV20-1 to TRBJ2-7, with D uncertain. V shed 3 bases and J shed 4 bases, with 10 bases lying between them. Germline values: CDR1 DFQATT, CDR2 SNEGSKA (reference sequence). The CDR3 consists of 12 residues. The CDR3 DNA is TGCAGTGCTAGTGAATCGAGGTACGAGCAGTACTTC. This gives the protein CSASESRYEQYF.

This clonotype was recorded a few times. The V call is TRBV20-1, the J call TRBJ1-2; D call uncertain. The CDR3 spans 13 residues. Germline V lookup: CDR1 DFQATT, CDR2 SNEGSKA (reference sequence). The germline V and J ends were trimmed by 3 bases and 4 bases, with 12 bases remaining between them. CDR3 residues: CSASPGKTYGYTF. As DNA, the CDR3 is TGCAGTGCTAGTCCCGGGAAGACCTATGGCTACACCTTC.

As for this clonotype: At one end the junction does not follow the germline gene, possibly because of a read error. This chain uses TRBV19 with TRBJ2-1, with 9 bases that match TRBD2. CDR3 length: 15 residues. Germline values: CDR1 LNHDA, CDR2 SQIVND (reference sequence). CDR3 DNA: TGTGCCAGTAATGGCGGGAGGGCCTCCTACAATGAGCGGTTCTTC. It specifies CASNGGRASYNERFF.

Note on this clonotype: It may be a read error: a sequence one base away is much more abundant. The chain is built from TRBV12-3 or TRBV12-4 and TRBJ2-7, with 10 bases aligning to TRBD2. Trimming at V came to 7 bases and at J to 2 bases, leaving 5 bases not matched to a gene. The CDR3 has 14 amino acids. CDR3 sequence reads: CASTVAGGAYEQYF. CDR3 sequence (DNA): TGTGCCAGCACCGTAGCGGGGGGAGCCTACGAGCAGTACTTC.